What follows are 21 T cell receptor beta chains derived from one specimen sequenced in a study of shared clonotypes between healthy human individuals. Here immunoSEQ multiplex PCR was the method, and the copy in TCRdb shows in-frame clones only, minus some. Among about half a million clones, roughly four fifths were seen once, and the ten largest hold 12%. Input material: PBMCs. The receptors were sampled from a woman aged 35 to 49 in good health. Some clones in this sample may be carry-over from other donors' samples.

This CDR3 is CASSLEIAGTGELFF. Here the CDR3 DNA reads TGTGCCAGCAGCTTGGAGATAGCGGGAACCGGGGAGCTGTTTTTT. This rearrangement joins TRBV5-4 to TRBJ2-2, with 8 bases matching TRBD2. The CDR3 extends over 15 amino acids. With V trimmed by 0 bases and J by 5 bases, 3 bases remained unmatched. Germline loops: CDR1 SGHNT, CDR2 YYREEE (reference sequence).

Details on this clone: This likely reflects a read error, since a far larger clone is one base away. The chain recombines TRBV28 with TRBJ1-4, with 8 bases that match TRBD1. The CDR3 is made up of 14 amino acids. Trimming removed 10 bases from V and 4 bases from J; junction bases left unmatched: 8. CDR1 is MDHEN, CDR2 SYDVKM, per germline. The CDR3 reads CANSETGGNEKLFF. As DNA, the CDR3 is TGTGCCAACAGCGAAACAGGGGGTAATGAAAAACTGTTTTTT.

This clone was observed many times. The chain recombines TRBV7-3 with TRBJ1-1, with a tentative D call TRBD1 (6 bases). CDR1 is SGHTA and CDR2 is FQGTGA in the germline V gene. The CDR3 has 15 amino acids. The V end was cut by 5 bases, the J end by 0 bases, with 13 bases between. CDR3 nucleotide sequence: TGTGCCAGCAGCCCTTCGGGGGGCCTGAACACTGAAGCTTTCTTT. This sequence encodes CASSPSGGLNTEAFF.

The rearrangement links TRBV2 to TRBJ2-7, with D possibly being TRBD1 (5 bases). Trimming removed 6 bases at V and 3 bases at J, with 15 bases between. This CDR3 region has 14 residues. Looked up from germline, CDR1 is SNHLY and CDR2 is FYNNEI. CDR3 loop: CASRDDSYSYEQYF. DNA of the CDR3: TGTGCCAGCAGAGATGACAGTTATAGCTACGAGCAGTACTTC.

The chain employs TRBV6-5 and TRBJ2-3; 8 bases line up with TRBD2. In germline, CDR1 is MNHEY, CDR2 SVGAGI. Germline trimming cut 2 bases from V and 4 bases from J; bases unmatched to any gene: 5. The CDR3 is 15 amino acids. This chain's CDR3 is CASSYRTSRPDTQYF. CDR3 in DNA: TGTGCCAGCAGTTACAGGACTAGCCGGCCAGATACGCAGTATTTT.

This clone showed up just once. The chain recombines TRBV18 with TRBJ2-5, with a weak D call TRBD1 (5 bases). The CDR3 length is 12 residues. The germline CDR1 and CDR2 sequences are KGHSH and LQKENI. Deletions cut 4 bases from V and 3 bases from J, with 6 bases between. CDR3 nucleotide sequence: TGTGCCAGCTCACTAGGGGAAGAGACCCAGTACTTC. Translated, it gives CASSLGEETQYF.

V is TRBV6-5 and J is TRBJ2-7; 9 positions agree with TRBD2. This CDR3 is built from 13 residues. J was trimmed by 9 bases and V by 3 bases; bases with no gene match: 6. The V gene's germline CDR1 is MNHEY and CDR2 SVGAGI. CDR3 in amino acids: CASSYGGRDGQYF. Written as DNA, the CDR3 is TGTGCCAGCAGTTATGGCGGGAGGGACGGGCAGTACTTC.

The genes are TRBV6-5 and TRBJ2-7; a possible D gene is TRBD2 (6 bases). The CDR3 totals 14 residues. Trimming left V 6 bases short and J 7 bases short, with 19 bases between. Germline CDR1 is MNHEY and CDR2 is SVGAGI. Written as DNA, the CDR3 is TGTGCCAGCAGGAATTCCTGGGCGGAGGGAGAGCAGTACTTC. It codes for CASRNSWAEGEQYF.

This clone was observed once. The chain joins TRBV27 to TRBJ2-7; tentatively, D is TRBD1 (6 bases). The CDR3 consists of 14 residues. V was cut by 2 bases and J by 3 bases, with 11 bases left in between. Germline CDR1 and CDR2: MNHEY and SMNVEV (reference sequence). The CDR3 sequence: CASSLGRGYYEQYF. The CDR3 DNA is TGTGCCAGCAGTTTAGGCAGGGGTTACTACGAGCAGTACTTC.

This chain links TRBV5-1 with TRBJ2-7; D gene unclear. Trimming removed 1 base at V and 2 bases at J, with 10 bases between. The CDR3 is 14 amino acids. In germline, CDR1 is SGHRS, CDR2 YFSETQ. For the CDR3, the DNA is TGCGCCAGCAGCTTGCAGGACGCCACCTACGAGCAGTACTTC. Translation: CASSLQDATYEQYF.

The chain employs TRBV5-1 and TRBJ2-7; D is undetermined. This CDR3 contains 13 residues. Germline loops: CDR1 SGHRS, CDR2 YFSETQ. V lost 5 bases, J lost 5 bases, and 14 bases lay in between. The CDR3 bases are TGCGCCAGCAGGGGTATGAGGATGGACGAGCAGTACTTC. Residues: CASRGMRMDEQYF.

By share of the sample, this clone is medium-sized. Other DNA sequences in the same sample also yield this CDR3. The chain uses TRBV6-5 and TRBJ2-7; no firm D call. Trimming took off 9 bases at V and 0 bases at J, with 9 bases between the two ends. The CDR3 is made up of 12 amino acids. Germline loops: CDR1 MNHEY, CDR2 SVGAGI. CDR3 coding DNA: TGTGCCAGTGCACAGAGCTCCTACGAGCAGTACTTC. Residues: CASAQSSYEQYF.

Note on this clone: One end of the junction does not line up with germline, which may come from a read error. The CDR3 sequence: CASSTGLAGDGEQFF. DNA of the CDR3: TGCGCCAGCAGCACTGGCCTAGCGGGAGATGGTGAGCAGTTCTTC. J is TRBJ2-1 and V is TRBV7-9; TRBD2 matches 10 bases. Germline CDR1 reads SEHNR; CDR2 reads FQNEAQ (reference sequence). CDR3 length equals 15 residues.

Note on this clone: An end of the junction differs from the germline gene, which may be a read error. The chain carries TRBV7-2 and TRBJ2-1; no reliable D call. Germline V gene sequence: CDR1 SGHTA, CDR2 FQGNSA. The CDR3 spans 13 residues. The chain's CDR3 is CASSLGSHNEQFF. CDR3 nucleotide sequence: TGTGCCAGCAGCTTAGGCTCCCACAATGAGCAGTTCTTC.

The sample holds a few counts of this clone. The rearrangement uses TRBV27 and TRBJ2-7; 12 bases match TRBD2. Germline-derived CDR1 and CDR2 are MNHEY and SMNVEV (reference sequence). The CDR3 spans 17 residues. The trim removed 2 bases at V and 0 bases at J, leaving 5 bases unmatched. CDR3 coding DNA: TGTGCCAGCAGTTTACGGGGACTAGCGGGCCTCTCCTACGAGCAGTACTTC. Protein product: CASSLRGLAGLSYEQYF.

The chain links TRBV7-9 to TRBJ1-2, with D perhaps TRBD1 (6 bases). The germline V and J ends were trimmed by 5 bases and 4 bases, with 17 bases remaining between them. The CDR3 is 15 residues long. Germline V CDR1 and CDR2: SEHNR, FQNEAQ (reference sequence). CDR3 protein: CASSNLRGTTYGYTF. In nucleotides, the CDR3 is TGTGCCAGCAGCAATCTTCGTGGGACAACCTATGGCTACACCTTC.

The chain is built from TRBV5-1 and TRBJ2-2, with 10 bases aligning to TRBD2. V was clipped by 4 bases and J by 4 bases; unmatched bases: 10. From germline, CDR1 is SGHRS and CDR2 YFSETQ. This CDR3 has 17 amino acids. CDR3 sequence (DNA): TGCGCCAGCAGCAAGTTATTAGCGGGAGGTCTCACCGGGGAGCTGTTTTTT. Amino acid sequence: CASSKLLAGGLTGELFF.

The V and J genes are TRBV18 and TRBJ2-7, with 10 bases matching TRBD2. CDR1 and CDR2 (germline): KGHSH, LQKENI. CDR3 length: 16 amino acids. V was pared by 3 bases and J by 0 bases, with 5 bases of the junction left unmatched. CDR3 residues: CASSPALAGNSYEQYF. The CDR3 DNA is TGTGCCAGCTCACCGGCACTAGCGGGAAACTCCTACGAGCAGTACTTC.

As regards this clone: The junction departs from the called germline gene at one end, perhaps through a read error. The chain links TRBV7-7 to TRBJ2-7; the D gene is possibly TRBD2 (6 bases). Germline assignment: CDR1 SSHAT and CDR2 FNYEAQ (reference sequence). The CDR3 runs 14 residues. The CDR3 nucleotides read TGTGCTAGCAGCCCTGACAATAGCGGCTACGAGCAGTACTTC. Protein product: CASSPDNSGYEQYF.

A single count supports this clone. V is TRBV7-7 and J is TRBJ2-7, with 12 bases matching TRBD1. Trimming at V came to 6 bases and at J to 6 bases, leaving 6 bases not matched to a gene. Per the germline V gene, CDR1 is SSHAT and CDR2 is FNYEAQ (reference sequence). The CDR3 runs to 14 residues. As DNA, the CDR3 is TGTGCCAGCAGTCCCGGGACAGGGGGCGCCGAGCAGTACTTC. Translating it yields CASSPGTGGAEQYF.

This clone has only a few counts. The chain links TRBV7-2 to TRBJ2-1; TRBD2 matches 9 bases. In germline, CDR1 is SGHTA, CDR2 FQGNSA. V was clipped by 3 bases and J by 4 bases; unmatched bases: 4. This CDR3 is 15 amino acids long. The CDR3 DNA reads as TGTGCCAGCAGCTTGGATAGCGGGGGATACAATGAGCAGTTCTTC. Translating gives CASSLDSGGYNEQFF.